The rows below give T cell receptor beta chains drawn from one sample of a study of Ad26.COV2.S vaccination and SARS-CoV-2 variants. Libraries were prepared by immunoSEQ multiplex PCR; TCRdb keeps only in-frame clonotypes and omits some of them. The repertoire holds about 680,000 clones, with 89% as singletons. This specimen was peripheral blood, taken in a trial of Ad26.COV2.S vaccine versus placebo. The receptors were gathered from a person between 18 and 65 years old who received the Ad26.COV2.S COVID-19 vaccine or a placebo. Each CDR3 is given with its conserved first and last residue. The D gene is left open where the match is weak. Clone size appears in some rows only: once, few, many, or a class for an expanded clone.

J: TRBJ2-7
size: NA
length: 14
V: TRBV29-1
D: NA
DNA: TGCAGCGTTGAAGCTGGGGAACACGGATACGAGCAGTACTTC
CDR3: CSVEAGEHGYEQYF

J: TRBJ1-2
size: NA
length: 11
V: TRBV30
D: TRBD1
DNA: TGTGCCTCGTACTTGACAGGGGGCTACACCTTC
CDR3: CASYLTGGYTF

J: TRBJ2-7
size: NA
length: 12
V: TRBV10-2
D: NA
DNA: TGCGCCAGCGCCCACTACTCCTACGAGCAGTACTTC
CDR3: CASAHYSYEQYF

J: TRBJ1-1
size: NA
length: 13
V: TRBV12-3/TRBV12-4
D: NA
DNA: TGTGCCAGCAGTTTGTGGGTGAACACTGAAGCTTTCTTT
CDR3: CASSLWVNTEAFF

J: TRBJ1-3
size: NA
length: 16
V: TRBV18
D: TRBD1
DNA: TGTGCCAGCTCACCACAACAGGGGGGCTCTGGAAACACCATATATTTT
CDR3: CASSPQQGGSGNTIYF

J: TRBJ2-6
size: many
length: 15
V: TRBV5-1
D: TRBD1
DNA: TGCGCCAGCAGCCGCGACAGGGCTGGGGCCAACGTCCTGACTTTC
CDR3: CASSRDRAGANVLTF

J: TRBJ2-1
size: NA
length: 12
V: TRBV30
D: NA
DNA: TGTGCCTGGAGTGTACTCTGGCGTGAGCAGTTCTTC
CDR3: CAWSVLWREQFF

J: TRBJ1-1
size: NA
length: 18
V: TRBV5-1
D: NA
DNA: TGCGCCAGCAGCTTGGAAGCTCAGGGAAGTGTCGGGAACACTGAAGCTTTCTTT
CDR3: CASSLEAQGSVGNTEAFF

J: TRBJ2-7
size: NA
length: 14
V: TRBV5-4
D: NA
DNA: TGTGCCAGCAGCTTAACCCTTGAACGGGACGAGCAGTACTTC
CDR3: CASSLTLERDEQYF

J: TRBJ2-1
size: NA
length: 16
V: TRBV18
D: NA
DNA: TGTGCCAGCTCACCGCGACTAAAAATCTCCTACAATGAGCAGTTCTTC
CDR3: CASSPRLKISYNEQFF

J: TRBJ2-1
size: NA
length: 17
V: TRBV24-1
D: TRBD2
DNA: TGTGCCACCAGGCGGGGGGGAGAGGCGGGCGCCTACAATGAGCAGTTCTTC
CDR3: CATRRGGEAGAYNEQFF

J: TRBJ1-4
size: NA
length: 13
V: TRBV15
D: NA
DNA: TGTGCCACCAGCAGAGCCAGGGTCGAAAAACTGTTTTTT
CDR3: CATSRARVEKLFF

J: TRBJ2-7
size: NA
length: 12
V: TRBV13
D: NA
DNA: TGTGCCAGCAGCCAAGGACGTTACGAGCAGTACTTC
CDR3: CASSQGRYEQYF

J: TRBJ1-1
size: NA
length: 15
V: TRBV10-3
D: TRBD1
DNA: TGTGCCATCAGTGAGAAAGACAGGGCTAACACTGAAGCTTTCTTT
CDR3: CAISEKDRANTEAFF

J: TRBJ2-7
size: NA
length: 14
V: TRBV7-2
D: NA
DNA: TGTGCCAGCAGCTCCCAGGGTACTTTCTACGAGCAGTACTTC
CDR3: CASSSQGTFYEQYF

J: TRBJ2-6
size: NA
length: 18
V: TRBV19
D: NA
DNA: TGTGCCACTACGACTCGAGCAGGGGTGTTTCCTGGGGCCAACGTCCTGACTTTC
CDR3: CATTTRAGVFPGANVLTF

J: TRBJ2-1
size: NA
length: 12
V: TRBV6-2/TRBV6-3
D: NA
DNA: TGTGCCAGCAGTTACTCGATGTTTGAGGAGTTCTTC
CDR3: CASSYSMFEEFF

J: TRBJ1-5
size: NA
length: 14
V: TRBV27
D: NA
DNA: TGTGCCAGCAGTTTAGGCCATAGCAATCAGCCCCAGCATTTT
CDR3: CASSLGHSNQPQHF

J: TRBJ2-1
size: once
length: 14
V: TRBV29-1
D: NA
DNA: TGCAGCGTTCTGGAGACAACCTCCTACAATGAGCAGTTCTTC
CDR3: CSVLETTSYNEQFF

J: TRBJ1-6
size: NA
length: 14
V: TRBV11-3
D: NA
DNA: TGTGCCAGCAGCGTCGGGAGGGGGAATTCACCCCTCCACTTT
CDR3: CASSVGRGNSPLHF

J: TRBJ2-1
size: NA
length: 16
V: TRBV15
D: NA
DNA: TGTGCCACCAGCAGAGAGGCCACGAGCTCCTACAATGAGCAGTTCTTC
CDR3: CATSREATSSYNEQFF

J: TRBJ2-3
size: NA
length: 13
V: TRBV20-1
D: NA
DNA: TGCAGTGCTAGTCTAGCCGAGACCCATACGCAGTATTTT
CDR3: CSASLAETHTQYF

J: TRBJ2-2
size: NA
length: 13
V: TRBV7-8
D: NA
DNA: TGTGCCAGCACCGCCCAGCACACCGGGGAGCTGTTTTTT
CDR3: CASTAQHTGELFF

J: TRBJ2-1
size: NA
length: 18
V: TRBV21-1
D: NA
DNA: TGTGCCAGCAGCAAAGTTTGTTGGCGGAGGATCAACTACAATGAGCAGTTCTTC
CDR3: CASSKVCWRRINYNEQFF

J: TRBJ2-3
size: NA
length: 16
V: TRBV11-2
D: NA
DNA: TGTGCCAGCAGCACTTGGGGGAGGCAGCTCACAGATACGCAGTATTTT
CDR3: CASSTWGRQLTDTQYF

J: TRBJ1-5
size: NA
length: 15
V: TRBV3-1/TRBV3-2
D: NA
DNA: TGTGCCAGCAGCCAAGGACCAGGGACGAAACAGCCCCAGCATTTT
CDR3: CASSQGPGTKQPQHF

J: TRBJ2-7
size: NA
length: 17
V: TRBV10-3
D: TRBD1
DNA: TGTGCCATCACTTCCCCTATGGGGGACAGGGGCCCCTACGAGCAGTACTTC
CDR3: CAITSPMGDRGPYEQYF

J: TRBJ2-2
size: NA
length: 15
V: TRBV19
D: NA
DNA: TGTGCCAGTAGTACCCGGGACCGGGACACCGGGGAGCTGTTTTTT
CDR3: CASSTRDRDTGELFF

J: TRBJ2-5
size: NA
length: 14
V: TRBV19
D: NA
DNA: TGTGCCAGTAGTCTTTCTCTAGGTTTTGAGACCCAGTACTTC
CDR3: CASSLSLGFETQYF

J: TRBJ2-7
size: NA
length: 18
V: TRBV21-1
D: NA
DNA: TGTGCCAGCAGCAAAGTTCGACTAGCGGGAGGGCCCTCCTACGAGCAGTACTTC
CDR3: CASSKVRLAGGPSYEQYF

J: TRBJ1-5
size: NA
length: 16
V: TRBV6-2/TRBV6-3
D: TRBD1
DNA: TGTGCCAGCAGTTACCCCGGGACAGGGGGTGTTCAGCCCCAGCATTTT
CDR3: CASSYPGTGGVQPQHF

J: TRBJ1-4
size: NA
length: 14
V: TRBV10-3
D: NA
DNA: TGTGCCATCAGCACAGGGAGTCCTAATGAAAAACTGTTTTTT
CDR3: CAISTGSPNEKLFF

J: TRBJ1-1
size: few
length: 15
V: TRBV6-4
D: TRBD1
DNA: TGTGCCAGCAGTGACTCCCCAGGGGGAGGGACTGAAGCTTTCTTT
CDR3: CASSDSPGGGTEAFF

J: TRBJ1-1
size: NA
length: 13
V: TRBV29-1
D: NA
DNA: TGCAGCGTTTTCGGACGAATGAACACTGAAGCTTTCTTT
CDR3: CSVFGRMNTEAFF

J: TRBJ1-2
size: NA
length: 15
V: TRBV5-5
D: NA
DNA: TGTGCCAGCAGCTTGGTGAGAGCACCATCCTATGGCTACACCTTC
CDR3: CASSLVRAPSYGYTF

J: TRBJ2-7
size: once
length: 12
V: TRBV2
D: NA
DNA: TGTGCCAGCAGTGAAGCGAATTACGAGCAGTACTTC
CDR3: CASSEANYEQYF

J: TRBJ2-7
size: NA
length: 15
V: TRBV19
D: TRBD1
DNA: TGTGCCAGTAGTACCGGGACAGGGCAAGGCTACGAGCAGTACTTC
CDR3: CASSTGTGQGYEQYF

J: TRBJ2-1
size: NA
length: 15
V: TRBV15
D: NA
DNA: TGTGCCACCAGCAGAGGGGGTGGGGTTTACAATGAGCAGTTCTTC
CDR3: CATSRGGGVYNEQFF

J: TRBJ1-1
size: NA
length: 13
V: TRBV12-3/TRBV12-4
D: NA
DNA: TGTGCCAGCAGTTTCGAGAGGGTCACTGAAGCTTTCTTT
CDR3: CASSFERVTEAFF

J: TRBJ1-1
size: NA
length: 15
V: TRBV5-4
D: NA
DNA: TGTGCCAGCAGCTCCACAGAGGGGATGAACACTGAAGCTTTCTTT
CDR3: CASSSTEGMNTEAFF

J: TRBJ2-3
size: NA
length: 15
V: TRBV3-1/TRBV3-2
D: NA
DNA: TGTGCCAGCAGCAGAAGGGCCTCTAGCACAGATACGCAGTATTTT
CDR3: CASSRRASSTDTQYF

J: TRBJ1-1
size: NA
length: 12
V: TRBV30
D: NA
DNA: TGTGCCTGGAGTGTACGAGGGACTGAAGCTTTCTTT
CDR3: CAWSVRGTEAFF

J: TRBJ1-3
size: NA
length: 15
V: TRBV5-1
D: TRBD1
DNA: TGCGCCAGCAGCAACCAACAGGGGGATCGAAACACCATATATTTT
CDR3: CASSNQQGDRNTIYF

J: TRBJ2-3
size: once
length: 14
V: TRBV11-1
D: NA
DNA: TGTGCCAGCAGCTTAGGGGCATCAACAGATACGCAGTATTTT
CDR3: CASSLGASTDTQYF

J: TRBJ2-1
size: NA
length: 13
V: TRBV24-1
D: NA
DNA: TGTGCCACCAGTGGCAGGGGTAGCAATGAGCAGTTCTTC
CDR3: CATSGRGSNEQFF

J: TRBJ1-3
size: NA
length: 16
V: TRBV7-9
D: TRBD1
DNA: TGTGCCAGCAGCTGGGGACAGCTTCTCTCTGGAAACACCATATATTTT
CDR3: CASSWGQLLSGNTIYF

J: TRBJ1-5
size: NA
length: 15
V: TRBV5-8
D: TRBD1
DNA: TGTGCCAGCAGCTCGACAGGGATTTCCAATCAGCCCCAGCATTTT
CDR3: CASSSTGISNQPQHF

J: TRBJ2-7
size: NA
length: 13
V: TRBV29-1
D: TRBD1
DNA: TGCAGCGCACTTGGGGGACAGGGCTACGAGCAGTACTTC
CDR3: CSALGGQGYEQYF